This passage covers 20 T cell receptor beta chains from one sample sequenced in a study of identifying expanded T cells in peripheral blood. Assay: immunoSEQ multiplex PCR; the TCRdb copy retains only in-frame clones and omits some. Of around 80,000 clones listed, about nine tenths are singletons. Material for sequencing was blood. These TCRs come from a person aged 18-70 years in good health.

In its sample, this clone was seen once. This chain joins TRBV5-4 and TRBJ2-2, with TRBD2 matching 7 bases. There are 15 residues in the CDR3. Germline V gene sequence: CDR1 SGHNT, CDR2 YYREEE (reference sequence). The junction had 4 bases not matched to a gene; V was cut back by 0 bases and J by 5 bases. The DNA for the CDR3 is TGTGCCAGCAGCTTGGCGGGGGGAGGGACCGGGGAGCTGTTTTTT. Protein: CASSLAGGGTGELFF.

CDR3 amino acids: CASSPPGQGGNTQYF. CDR3 nucleotides: TGTGCCAGTAGCCCGCCGGGACAGGGAGGGAATACGCAGTATTTT. This sequence joins TRBV19 and TRBJ2-3; 9 nucleotides align to TRBD1. V was pared by 6 bases and J by 7 bases, with 11 bases of the junction left unmatched. CDR1 LNHDA and CDR2 SQIVND come from the germline V gene (reference sequence). CDR3 length: 15 residues.

This rearrangement joins TRBV7-2 to TRBJ2-5, with D possibly matching TRBD1 (5 bases). Germline lookup yields CDR1 SGHTA and CDR2 FQGNSA. V gave up 5 bases and J gave up 5 bases, with 12 bases separating them. This CDR3 region has 13 residues. Here the CDR3 DNA reads TGTGCCAGCAGCGGTTTGGGGCAGGAGACCCAGTACTTC. Protein sequence: CASSGLGQETQYF.

This clone was counted between two and nine times. This sequence joins TRBV5-6 and TRBJ1-5, with a possible D match to TRBD1 (6 bases). Germline lookup yields CDR1 SGHDT and CDR2 YYEEEE. The length of the CDR3 is 17 residues. The V end lost 2 bases, the J end lost 6 bases, and 21 bases lay between the germline ends. CDR3 protein: CASSLNREGGVGQPQHF. The CDR3 DNA follows: TGTGCCAGCAGCTTAAACAGGGAGGGAGGTGTAGGTCAGCCCCAGCATTTT.

This clone was counted once. The V call is TRBV5-1, the J call TRBJ2-5; 10 bases line up with TRBD2. Per the germline V gene, CDR1 is SGHRS and CDR2 is YFSETQ. The CDR3 length is 15 residues. V lost 2 bases to trimming and J lost 5 bases; unmatched junction nucleotides: 6. The chain's CDR3 is CASSLAGGPRETQYF. The DNA for the CDR3 is TGCGCCAGCAGCTTAGCGGGGGGGCCCCGGGAGACCCAGTACTTC.

V and J are TRBV5-6 and TRBJ2-2; the D is unclear. The CDR3 length is 12 residues. The V and J ends lost 2 bases and 6 bases respectively, with 5 bases between them. CDR1 is SGHDT and CDR2 is YYEEEE in the germline V gene. The chain's CDR3 is CASSFGSGELFF. The CDR3 bases are TGTGCCAGCAGCTTTGGTTCCGGGGAGCTGTTTTTT.

V is TRBV4-3 and J is TRBJ1-1; 7 nucleotides match TRBD1. Germline CDR1 is LGHNA and CDR2 is YSLEER. The CDR3 spans 13 residues. The junction had 8 bases not matched to a gene; V was cut back by 10 bases and J by 3 bases. DNA for the CDR3: TGCGCCAAGGTACAGGGGAGGGACACTGAAGCTTTCTTT. This codes for CAKVQGRDTEAFF.

The chain is built from TRBV29-1 and TRBJ2-6; D remains unclear. The CDR3 length is 13 residues. Trimming left V 2 bases short and J 0 bases short, with 2 bases between. Germline V lookup: CDR1 SQVTM, CDR2 ANQGSEA. As DNA, the CDR3 is TGCAGCGTTGAACTCTCTGGGGCCAACGTCCTGACTTTC. It is translated as CSVELSGANVLTF.

The chain recombines TRBV11-3 with TRBJ1-1; D remains ambiguous. The CDR3 contains 14 residues. CDR1 is SGHNT and CDR2 is YENEEA in the germline V gene. V was clipped by 0 bases and J by 1 base, with 6 bases between them. In DNA, the CDR3 is TGTGCCAGCAGCTTAGATCGGTGGAACACTGAAGCTTTCTTT. Translated, it gives CASSLDRWNTEAFF. Combining the CDR3 with reference TRBV11-3 and TRBJ1-1 gives the whole variable domain EAGVVQSPRYKIIEKKQPVAFWCNPISGHNTLYWYLQNLGQGPELLIRYENEEAVDDSQLPKDRFSAERLKGVDSTLKIQPAELGDSAVYLCASSLDRWNTEAFFGQGTRLTVV.

V gene TRBV6-5 combines with J gene TRBJ2-5; a possible D gene is TRBD1 (6 bases). The CDR3 has 14 amino acids. With 2 bases removed from V and 1 base from J, the gap between germline ends came to 8 bases. Germline assignment: CDR1 MNHEY and CDR2 SVGAGI. The CDR3 protein is CASSYRDIQETQYF. The CDR3 DNA follows: TGTGCCAGCAGTTACCGGGACATCCAAGAGACCCAGTACTTC.

The chain links TRBV19 to TRBJ1-5; TRBD1 agrees at 7 bases. Germline V gene lookup returns CDR1 LNHDA and CDR2 SQIVND (reference sequence). V shed 3 bases, J shed 4 bases, and the junction held 6 bases outside the gene matches. This CDR3 is 15 amino acids long. CDR3 loop: CASSILRDRNQPQHF. CDR3 nucleotide sequence: TGTGCCAGTAGTATTTTACGGGACAGAAATCAGCCCCAGCATTTT.

V is TRBV19 and J is TRBJ1-3; D gene unclear. The germline gives CDR1 LNHDA, CDR2 SQIVND (reference sequence). The CDR3 contains 14 residues. V was shortened by 3 bases and J by 2 bases, with 8 bases between the two germline ends. DNA for the CDR3: TGTGCCAGTAGTATTGAGCGACCTGGAAACACCATATATTTT. Protein product: CASSIERPGNTIYF.

This sequence joins TRBV13 and TRBJ2-7; 8 bases are a match to TRBD1. V lost 5 bases and J lost 4; bases outside the gene matches: 13. Germline CDR1 is PRHDT and CDR2 is FYEKMQ (reference sequence). The CDR3 has 16 amino acids. The CDR3 protein is CASSNASRQGLYEQYF. The CDR3 nucleotides read TGTGCCAGCAGCAACGCCTCTCGACAGGGGCTATACGAGCAGTACTTC.

This chain links TRBV29-1 with TRBJ2-1, with TRBD1 identical over 7 bases. The CDR3 sequence is 13 residues long. Germline V gene data show CDR1 as SQVTM and CDR2 as ANQGSEA. V was clipped by 7 bases and J by 4 bases; unmatched bases: 7. The CDR3 DNA is TGCAGCGGCCACCGGGACAGATACAATGAGCAGTTCTTC. It encodes CSGHRDRYNEQFF.

This rearrangement joins TRBV27 to TRBJ2-1; the match to TRBD1 covers 8 bases. The V gene end was trimmed by 6 bases and the J gene end by 7 bases; junction bases not matched to a gene: 5. The CDR3 loop spans 13 amino acids. CDR1 is MNHEY, CDR2 SMNVEV, per germline (reference sequence). The CDR3 sequence is CASRTGEANEQFF. CDR3 coding DNA: TGTGCCAGCAGGACAGGGGAAGCTAATGAGCAGTTCTTC.

The chain has TRBV28 and TRBJ1-5; 8 bases align to TRBD1. The germline gives CDR1 MDHEN, CDR2 SYDVKM. This CDR3 region has 15 residues. V lost 3 bases to trimming and J lost 1 base; unmatched junction nucleotides: 2. The CDR3 loop reads CASSFQGASNQPQHF. CDR3 nucleotides: TGTGCCAGCAGTTTCCAGGGGGCAAGCAATCAGCCCCAGCATTTT.

The rearrangement links TRBV29-1 to TRBJ1-2, with 11 bases matching TRBD1. V lost 2 bases, J lost 12 bases, and 8 bases stayed unmatched. CDR3 length: 13 residues. Germline loops: CDR1 SQVTM, CDR2 ANQGSEA. The CDR3 DNA reads as TGCAGCGTTGAACGGACAGGGGGCTCCTCCAACACCTTC. Amino acids: CSVERTGGSSNTF.

The genes are TRBV19 and TRBJ2-7; D remains unclear. The CDR3 has 14 amino acids. Deletions cut 2 bases from V and 0 bases from J, with 8 bases between. Germline V gene sequence: CDR1 LNHDA, CDR2 SQIVND (reference sequence). The CDR3 loop reads CASSIRVASYEQYF. In DNA, the CDR3 is TGTGCCAGTAGTATACGGGTAGCCTCCTACGAGCAGTACTTC.

The genes are TRBV10-2 and TRBJ2-1; TRBD1 is a possible D gene (5 bases). The CDR3 runs to 12 residues. The V end lost 0 bases, the J end lost 10 bases, and 7 bases lay between the germline ends. Germline V CDR1 and CDR2: WSHSY, SAAADI. The CDR3 region is CASSESGREQFF. Here the CDR3 DNA reads TGCGCCAGCAGTGAGTCGGGGCGGGAGCAGTTCTTC.

This chain connects TRBV4-3 to TRBJ2-5; 8 nucleotides match TRBD1. CDR1 and CDR2 (germline): LGHNA, YSLEER. This CDR3 region has 16 residues. Losses at the gene ends were 0 bases for V and 1 base for J; bases not matched to a gene: 4. As DNA, the CDR3 is TGCGCCAGCAGCCAAGAGATCGGGACAGGCCAAGAGACCCAGTACTTC. It codes for CASSQEIGTGQETQYF.